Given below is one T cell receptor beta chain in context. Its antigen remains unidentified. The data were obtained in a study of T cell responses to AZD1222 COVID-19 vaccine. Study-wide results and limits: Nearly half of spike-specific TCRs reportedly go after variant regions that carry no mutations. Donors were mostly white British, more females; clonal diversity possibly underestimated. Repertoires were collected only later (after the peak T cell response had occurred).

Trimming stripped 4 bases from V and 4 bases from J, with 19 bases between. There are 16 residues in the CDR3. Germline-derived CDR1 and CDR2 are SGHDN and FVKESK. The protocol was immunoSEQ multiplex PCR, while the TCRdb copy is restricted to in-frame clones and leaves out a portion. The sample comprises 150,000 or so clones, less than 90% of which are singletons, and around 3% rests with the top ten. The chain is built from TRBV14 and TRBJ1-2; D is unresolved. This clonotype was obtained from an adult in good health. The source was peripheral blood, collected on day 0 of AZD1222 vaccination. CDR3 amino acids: CASSPYPTSTGYGYTF. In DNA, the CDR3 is TGTGCCAGCAGCCCGTACCCAACGAGTACGGGCTATGGCTACACCTTC.